A single sample gave rise to the 29 T cell receptor beta chains below, sequenced in a study of blood T cell repertoires in COVID-19. The table came from immunoSEQ multiplex PCR; TCRdb's copy has only in-frame clones and leaves some out. The sample includes approximately 110,000 clones, roughly 85% of them seen just once. Sequenced: peripheral blood. The receptor source for this set is a woman aged 80 or older with COVID-19, enrolled during active disease.

The chain has TRBV7-9 and TRBJ2-1, with TRBD2 matching 10 bases. CDR1 and CDR2 (germline): SEHNR, FQNEAQ (reference sequence). V was clipped by 3 bases and J by 9 bases; unmatched bases: 11. CDR3 length: 16 amino acids. CDR3 DNA: TGTGCCAGCAGCTTCGGGCTAGCGGGAGTCGGAGGTGAGCAGTTCTTC. Its protein product is CASSFGLAGVGGEQFF.

The rearrangement uses TRBV9 and TRBJ2-7; D may be TRBD1 (5 bases). This CDR3 has 11 residues. The germline V gene has CDR1 SGDLS and CDR2 YYNGEE. CDR3: CESQAAGEQYF. For the CDR3, the DNA is TGTGAAAGCCAGGCGGCAGGGGAGCAGTACTTC.

In DNA form, the CDR3 reads TGTGCCAGCAGCTTGGTGCCCCTACTGGCAGATACGCAGTATTTT. Its protein product is CASSLVPLLADTQYF. The V and J genes are TRBV5-6 and TRBJ2-3; D gene ambiguous. CDR1 is SGHDT and CDR2 is YYEEEE in the germline V gene. The V and J ends lost 0 bases and 4 bases respectively, with 12 bases between them. CDR3 length: 15 amino acids.

This chain joins TRBV6-5 and TRBJ2-7; TRBD2 matches 11 bases. J gave up 2 bases and V 7 bases, and 4 bases lay outside the gene matches. Germline-derived CDR1 and CDR2 are MNHEY and SVGAGI. The CDR3 has 14 amino acids. CDR3 coding DNA: TGTGCCAGCACGACTAGCGGGACTGCCTACGAGCAGTACTTC. Amino acids: CASTTSGTAYEQYF.

The V gene is TRBV28, the J gene TRBJ1-6; D gene unclear. This CDR3 has 18 residues. V dropped 8 bases and J dropped 0 bases, with 20 bases sitting between them. Germline V gives CDR1 MDHEN, CDR2 SYDVKM. Here the CDR3 reads CASRQALDGSSYNSPLHF. The CDR3 DNA is TGTGCCAGCCGACAAGCCTTAGACGGGAGCTCCTATAATTCACCCCTCCACTTT.

In its sample, this clone was seen once. This chain links TRBV27 with TRBJ2-1; 7 positions agree with TRBD2. The CDR3 is made up of 16 amino acids. Unmatched junction bases numbered 9, after V lost 3 bases and J lost 4 bases. Germline V gene sequence: CDR1 MNHEY, CDR2 SMNVEV (reference sequence). This chain's CDR3 is CASSFLSGVGYNEQFF. In DNA form, the CDR3 reads TGTGCCAGCAGTTTTCTCAGCGGGGTAGGATACAATGAGCAGTTCTTC.

The chain employs TRBV12-3 or TRBV12-4 and TRBJ1-1; D not resolved. CDR3 size: 11 residues. V lost 4 bases to trimming and J lost 12 bases, with 12 bases between them. The CDR3 here is CASSSLSVSFF. CDR3 bases: TGTGCCAGCAGTTCTCTTAGCGTGTCTTTCTTT.

This clone appeared a few times. This rearrangement joins TRBV2 to TRBJ2-2, with a weak D call TRBD1 (5 bases). Germline CDR1 is SNHLY and CDR2 is FYNNEI. The CDR3 is 14 amino acids. The V and J ends lost 10 bases and 7 bases respectively, with 19 bases between them. The CDR3 DNA follows: TGTGCCATCCCAGGCAGGGCCAGGAGCGGGGAGCTGTTTTTT. It specifies CAIPGRARSGELFF.

The V call is TRBV4-2, the J call TRBJ2-1, with D possibly being TRBD2 (5 bases). Germline loops: CDR1 LGHNA, CDR2 YNFKEQ. This CDR3 has 15 residues. With 2 bases removed from V and 8 bases from J, the gap between germline ends came to 16 bases. The CDR3 coding sequence is TGTGCCAGCAGCCAAATTGTCGCGGACTTGCATGAGCAGTTCTTC. It specifies CASSQIVADLHEQFF.

This clone was seen just once. J is TRBJ1-5 and V is TRBV6-2 or TRBV6-3, with unresolved D. From germline, CDR1 is MNHEY and CDR2 SVGEGT. The CDR3 has 14 amino acids. Trimming cost V 2 bases and J 7 bases, with 12 bases left between them. The CDR3 DNA sequence: TGTGCCAGCAGTTACGGAGGACCGGAACAGCCCCAGCATTTT. It specifies CASSYGGPEQPQHF.

The genes are TRBV9 and TRBJ1-4; no clear D gene. Trimming stripped 0 bases from V and 8 bases from J, with 14 bases between. The length of the CDR3 is 15 residues. Germline-derived CDR1 and CDR2 are SGDLS and YYNGEE. CDR3 residues: CASSVDEGLAEKLFF. CDR3 in DNA: TGTGCCAGCAGCGTAGACGAGGGCTTGGCGGAAAAACTGTTTTTT.

The rearrangement joins TRBV5-4 to TRBJ2-6; D gene ambiguous. CDR3 length: 13 residues. The V and J ends lost 9 bases and 3 bases respectively, with 10 bases between them. CDR1 is SGHNT, CDR2 YYREEE, per germline (reference sequence). CDR3 bases: TGTGCCACCTTGTTTTTTGGGGCCAACGTCCTGACTTTC. Translating it yields CATLFFGANVLTF.

The chain recombines TRBV15 with TRBJ2-7; 9 bases fit TRBD1. This CDR3 has 17 residues. With V trimmed by 1 base and J by 6 bases, 13 bases remained unmatched. Germline lookup yields CDR1 LNHNV and CDR2 YYDKDF (reference sequence). The chain's CDR3 is CATSRVWTGAPPREQYF. CDR3 nucleotide sequence: TGTGCCACCAGCAGAGTCTGGACAGGGGCCCCTCCTCGCGAGCAGTACTTC.

The CDR3 sequence: CASSLLVGGNTEAFF. The CDR3 nucleotides read TGTGCCAGCAGTCTACTTGTGGGAGGAAACACTGAAGCTTTCTTT. The chain is built from TRBV6-5 and TRBJ1-1; unclear D gene. The germline V and J ends were trimmed by 5 bases and 2 bases, with 15 bases remaining between them. The CDR3 is 15 residues long. Germline CDR1 MNHEY, CDR2 SVGAGI.

The chain has TRBV7-3 and TRBJ2-1; 7 positions match TRBD1. The CDR3 is 14 amino acids. Germline loops: CDR1 SGHTA, CDR2 FQGTGA. V lost 2 bases and J lost 2; bases outside the gene matches: 0. The CDR3 DNA reads as TGTGCCAGCAGCTTAGGACAGGCCTACAATGAGCAGTTCTTC. Amino acid sequence: CASSLGQAYNEQFF.

The rearrangement uses TRBV4-2 and TRBJ2-1, with D unresolved. The V gene's germline CDR1 is LGHNA and CDR2 YNFKEQ. Trimming removed 1 base from V and 8 bases from J, with 9 bases in between. The CDR3 runs to 13 residues. The CDR3: CASSQGAFDEQFF. The DNA of the CDR3 is TGTGCCAGCAGCCAAGGAGCGTTTGATGAGCAGTTCTTC.

The V call is TRBV27, the J call TRBJ2-7; 10 bases fit TRBD1. Per germline, CDR1 MNHEY and CDR2 SMNVEV (reference sequence). The CDR3 is 13 amino acids. J gave up 1 base and V 8 bases, and 2 bases lay outside the gene matches. In DNA form, the CDR3 reads TGTGCCAGCTGGACAGGGGGATCCTACGAGCAGTACTTC. It translates to CASWTGGSYEQYF.

The chain links TRBV7-2 to TRBJ2-7; D may be TRBD1 (5 bases). The CDR3 has 14 amino acids. The V gene lost 1 base and the J gene lost 2 bases, with 9 bases spanning the gap. CDR1 SGHTA and CDR2 FQGNSA come from the germline V gene. The CDR3 loop reads CASSLGPDTYEQYF. Here the CDR3 DNA reads TGTGCCAGCAGCTTAGGTCCGGACACCTACGAGCAGTACTTC.

The gene calls are TRBV10-3 and TRBJ2-1, with TRBD2 matching 10 bases. This CDR3 has 14 residues. V lost 7 bases to trimming and J lost 9 bases; unmatched junction nucleotides: 9. Germline-derived CDR1 and CDR2 are ENHRY and SYGVKD. The CDR3 region has the DNA TGTGCCATCATAGAGCGGGAGGGACGGGGTGAGCAGTTCTTC. This encodes CAIIEREGRGEQFF.

The chain employs TRBV7-2 and TRBJ2-6; D possibly corresponds to TRBD1 (5 bases). The germline CDR1 and CDR2 sequences are SGHTA and FQGNSA. Trimming shortened V by 2 bases and J by 7 bases, and 9 bases separated the two germline ends. CDR3 size: 14 residues. The CDR3 loop reads CASSLLDRANVLTF. CDR3 DNA sequence: TGTGCCAGCAGCTTATTAGACAGAGCCAACGTCCTGACTTTC.

V gene TRBV20-1 combines with J gene TRBJ1-1, with D possibly matching TRBD1 (6 bases). Germline CDR1 and CDR2: DFQATT and SNEGSKA (reference sequence). The CDR3 has 11 amino acids. Trimming cost V 3 bases and J 8 bases, with 10 bases left between them. In DNA, the CDR3 is TGCAGTGCTAGCCTCAGGGGAGAAGCTTTCTTT. As protein: CSASLRGEAFF.

V gene TRBV11-2 combines with J gene TRBJ1-2, with D possibly TRBD1 on 5 matching bases. Trimming removed 3 bases at V and 4 bases at J, with 12 bases between. This CDR3 spans 14 amino acids. The germline V gene encodes CDR1 SGHAT and CDR2 FQNNGV. The DNA for the CDR3 is TGTGCCAGCAGCTTTAGGGGATTCGGCTATGGCTACACCTTC. Its translation: CASSFRGFGYGYTF.

The chain couples TRBV20-1 to TRBJ2-3; D possibly corresponds to TRBD1 (6 bases). Germline V CDR1 and CDR2: DFQATT, SNEGSKA (reference sequence). CDR3 length: 16 residues. V shed 3 bases and J shed 2 bases, with 18 bases lying between them. CDR3 amino acids: CSASPNPGHYTDTQYF. In DNA, the CDR3 is TGCAGTGCTAGTCCTAATCCGGGACATTACACAGATACGCAGTATTTT.

This clone was counted once. CDR3 bases: TGTGCCAGTACGTCGACCGGGGGACAGGGTATGAATTCACCCCTCCACTTT. Residues: CASTSTGGQGMNSPLHF. V usage is TRBV19 and J usage is TRBJ1-6; 9 positions agree with TRBD1. J lost 7 bases, V lost 7 bases, and 14 bases had no gene match. Germline V CDR1 and CDR2: LNHDA, SQIVND (reference sequence). The CDR3 totals 17 residues.

This rearrangement joins TRBV28 to TRBJ1-4; a weak D match, TRBD1 (5 bases). CDR3 length: 11 amino acids. Germline values: CDR1 MDHEN, CDR2 SYDVKM. The ends were cut back, 7 bases at V and 7 bases at J, with 7 bases in the middle. CDR3 residues: CASTGREKLFF. The CDR3 nucleotides are TGTGCCAGCACAGGGCGTGAAAAACTGTTTTTT.

The DNA of the CDR3 is TGTGCCAGCAGCCCACTTGGGCTAGCGGGGTGGAATGAGCAGTTCTTC. It specifies CASSPLGLAGWNEQFF. The chain recombines TRBV5-6 with TRBJ2-1; 9 bases match TRBD2. The germline V gene encodes CDR1 SGHDT and CDR2 YYEEEE. The CDR3 runs 16 residues. V gave up 4 bases and J gave up 7 bases; unmatched junction bases: 12.

The genes are TRBV5-1 and TRBJ2-7; 7 positions agree with TRBD1. Germline V CDR1 and CDR2: SGHRS, YFSETQ. This CDR3 spans 13 amino acids. After removal of 5 bases from V and 4 bases from J, the junction contained 6 bases not matched to a gene. CDR3 DNA sequence: TGCGCCAGCAGTTCGGGACAGAATTACGAGCAGTACTTC. Translating it yields CASSSGQNYEQYF. Together with reference TRBV5-1 and TRBJ2-7, the CDR3 gives the full variable domain: KAGVTQTPRYLIKTRGQQVTLSCSPISGHRSVSWYQQTPGQGLQFLFEYFSETQRNKGNFPGRFSGRQFSNSRSEMNVSTLELGDSALYLCASSSGQNYEQYFGPGTRLTVT.

The chain uses TRBV6-6 and TRBJ2-7; 10 nucleotides agree with TRBD2. CDR3 length: 15 amino acids. The germline gives CDR1 MNHNY, CDR2 SVGAGI (reference sequence). The V and J ends lost 5 bases and 7 bases, in that order; junction bases with no gene match: 11. CDR3 protein: CASSPLSGRSREQYF. The CDR3, as DNA: TGTGCCAGCAGTCCCCTTAGCGGGAGGTCGAGGGAGCAGTACTTC.

This sequence joins TRBV4-1 and TRBJ2-7; possible D gene TRBD2, 6 bases. Germline CDR1 MGHRA, CDR2 YSYEKL. The length of the CDR3 is 16 residues. Between the trimmed V and J ends, which lost 4 bases and 2 bases, there was a span of 18 bases. The CDR3 sequence: CASSLSGGQGAYEQYF. In DNA, the CDR3 is TGCGCCAGCAGCCTCTCAGGAGGGCAGGGAGCCTACGAGCAGTACTTC.